This T cell receptor beta chain was found in a study of immune evolution from preneoplasia to lung adenocarcinoma. Findings and caveats of the study: Clonality was highest in normal lung, lower in later-stage lesions apparently.

Trimming stripped 4 bases from V and 2 bases from J, with 14 bases between. This CDR3 comprises 15 residues. Germline V gene sequence: CDR1 SGHDN, CDR2 FVKESK. As regards this clone: Its antigen remains unknown.

Each case's diagnosis was confirmed by two pathologists on H&E. Only in-frame clones appear in the TCRdb table, and some are missing; sequencing was by immunoSEQ multiplex PCR. The sample includes over 14,000 clones, over 65% of them seen just once. Material for sequencing was FFPE minimally invasive lung adenocarcinoma tissue. This TCR was sampled from a person aged 55-80 years with lung adenocarcinoma. The chain has TRBV14 and TRBJ1-2; tentative D call: TRBD1 (5 bases). Here the CDR3 reads CASSRGTGINYGYTF. In DNA form, the CDR3 reads TGTGCCAGCAGCCGCGGGACCGGGATCAACTATGGCTACACCTTC.